Sequencing of this T cell receptor (beta chain) was carried out in a study of cytomegalovirus exposure and HLA in healthy donors. For this clone: Antigen unknown.

Study-wide results and limits: Rare sequences made up most TCRs, while some public TCRs were found in many donors.

Profiled with immunoSEQ multiplex PCR; TCRdb holds only in-frame clones, not every one. The table includes fewer than 90,000 clones, around 94% detected once. V lost 2 bases to trimming and J lost 3 bases, with 10 bases between them. This CDR3 is built from 14 residues. Per germline, CDR1 MNHEY and CDR2 SVGAGI. The J gene is TRBJ2-5, the V gene TRBV6-5; maybe TRBD1 (6 bases). Sequences were obtained from PBMCs. This clonotype was obtained from a woman younger than 35 in good health and CMV-seropositive. CDR3 sequence: CASSYGQTKETQYF. CDR3 coding DNA: TGTGCCAGCAGTTACGGACAGACTAAAGAGACCCAGTACTTC.